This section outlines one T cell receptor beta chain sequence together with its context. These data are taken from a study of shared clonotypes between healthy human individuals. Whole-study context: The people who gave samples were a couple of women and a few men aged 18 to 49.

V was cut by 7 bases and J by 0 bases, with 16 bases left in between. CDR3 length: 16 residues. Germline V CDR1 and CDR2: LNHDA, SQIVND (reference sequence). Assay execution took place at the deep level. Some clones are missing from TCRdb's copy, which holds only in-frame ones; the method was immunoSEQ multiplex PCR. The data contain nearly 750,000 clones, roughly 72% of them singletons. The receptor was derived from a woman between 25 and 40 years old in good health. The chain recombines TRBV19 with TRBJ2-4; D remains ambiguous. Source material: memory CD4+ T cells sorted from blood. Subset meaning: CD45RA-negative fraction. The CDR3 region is CASNTPGHTAKNIQYF. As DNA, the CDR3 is TGTGCCAGTAACACCCCCGGCCATACAGCCAAAAACATTCAGTACTTC.